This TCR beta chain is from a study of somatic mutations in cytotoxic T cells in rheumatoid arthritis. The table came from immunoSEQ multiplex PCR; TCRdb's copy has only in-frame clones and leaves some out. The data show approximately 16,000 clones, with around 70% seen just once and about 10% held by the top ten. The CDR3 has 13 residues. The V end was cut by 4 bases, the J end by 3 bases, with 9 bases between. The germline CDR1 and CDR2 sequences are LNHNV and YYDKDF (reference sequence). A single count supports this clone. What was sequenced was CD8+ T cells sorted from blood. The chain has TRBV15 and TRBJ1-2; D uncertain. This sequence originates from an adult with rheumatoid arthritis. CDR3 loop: CATSKEGDYGYTF. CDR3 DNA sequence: TGTGCCACCAGCAAGGAGGGTGACTATGGCTACACCTTC.